A selection of T cell receptor beta chains follows, all from one sample in a study of T cells in Graves' hyperthyroidism and ophthalmopathy. TCRdb called the multiplex PCR reads again in MiXCR, with one record for every CDR3 protein. The sample has under 500,000 distinct CDR3 sequences; around 15% are singletons. The sequenced sample was blood. The receptors were gathered from a man over 45 with Graves' ophthalmopathy. Each CDR3 is given with its conserved first and last residue. Each record gives: D gene, J gene, clone size, V gene, CDR3 protein, CDR3 DNA. A D gene is named only where the DNA matches it firmly. Clone size is not always given. Where it is, it says once, few, many or a class for expanded clones.

.	TRBJ1-2	many	TRBV20-1	CSASTYGYTF	TGCAGTGCTAGCACCTATGGCTACACCTTC
.	TRBJ1-1	many	TRBV12-3/TRBV12-4	CASSLFGGAPVDAFF	TGTGCCAGCAGTTTATTTGGGGGGGCCCCAGTGGATGCTTTCTTT
TRBD1	TRBJ2-7	.	TRBV24-1	CATSTYVGGSYEQYF	TGTGCCACCAGCACCTACGTAGGGGGCTCGTACGAGCAGTACTTC
TRBD2	TRBJ2-3	many	TRBV20-1	CSARPGTSGTDTQYF	TGCAGTGCTCGCCCCGGGACTAGCGGCACAGATACGCAGTATTTT
.	TRBJ1-2	many	TRBV2	CASPGYNYGYTF	TGTGCCTCCCCAGGGTATAACTATGGCTACACCTTC
.	TRBJ2-2	.	TRBV6-1	CALRQVSGGELFF	TGTGCCCTCAGGCAGGTCTCTGGCGGGGAGCTGTTTTTT
.	TRBJ1-1	.	TRBV6-5	CASISYRNTEALF	TGTGCCAGCATTTCTTACAGGAACACTGAAGCTCTCTTT
TRBD1	TRBJ1-4	.	TRBV7-8	CASGKSRTGSEKLFF	TGTGCCAGCGGCAAATCCAGGACAGGGAGTGAAAAACTGTTTTTT
.	TRBJ1-6	many	TRBV11-2	CASSYPVGPYNSPLHF	TGTGCCAGCAGCTATCCGGTCGGACCGTATAATTCACCCCTCCACTTT
TRBD2	TRBJ2-3	many	TRBV5-1	CASRTSGPPDTQYF	TGCGCCAGCAGAACTAGCGGCCCCCCGGATACGCAGTATTTT
TRBD2	TRBJ2-1	many	TRBV7-9	CASSYTSGSANEQFF	TGTGCCAGCAGCTACACTAGCGGGAGCGCCAATGAGCAGTTCTTC
.	TRBJ1-3	.	TRBV7-9	CASSNPWTNNSGNTIYF	TGTGCCAGCAGCAACCCCTGGACGAACAACTCTGGAAACACCATATATTTT
.	TRBJ2-7	.	TRBV29-1	CSVSPSGYGSYEQYF	TGCAGCGTTTCCCCCTCAGGGTATGGTTCCTACGAGCAGTACTTC
.	TRBJ2-5	.	TRBV7-2	CASSPSQGGETQYF	TGTGCCAGCAGCCCCTCCCAGGGTGGAGAGACCCAGTACTTC
.	TRBJ2-3	many	TRBV7-9	CASSLDGATDTQYF	TGTGCCAGCAGCTTAGACGGTGCAACAGATACGCAGTATTTT
TRBD1	TRBJ1-1	few	TRBV4-1	CASSLNDRGWSTEAFF	TGCGCCAGCAGTCTAAACGACAGGGGATGGAGCACTGAAGCTTTCTTT
.	TRBJ2-3	.	TRBV7-8	CASSSTSYLGPDTQYF	TGTGCCAGCAGCTCCACTAGCTATCTGGGTCCAGATACGCAGTATTTT
.	TRBJ1-2	.	TRBV5-6	CASSRQTYNYGYTF	TGTGCCAGCAGCCGTCAGACATATAACTATGGCTACACCTTC
.	TRBJ1-2	many	TRBV5-1	CASSLSISNYGYTF	TGCGCCAGCAGCTTAAGCATCTCTAACTATGGCTACACCTTC
TRBD1	TRBJ1-1	.	TRBV5-6	CASSGTGATEAFF	TGTGCCAGCAGCGGGACAGGGGCCACTGAAGCTTTCTTT
.	TRBJ1-2	.	TRBV5-1	CASSEQQGHGYTF	TGCGCCAGCAGCGAACAACAGGGTCATGGCTACACCTTC
TRBD1	TRBJ2-3	many	TRBV24-1	CATSDLTGTGADTQYF	TGTGCCACCAGTGATCTCACCGGGACAGGGGCAGATACGCAGTATTTT
.	TRBJ2-5	.	TRBV29-1	CSGDRLQETQYF	TGCAGCGGTGACCGATTACAAGAGACCCAGTACTTC
.	TRBJ1-2	few	TRBV6-1	CATTGYGYTF	TGTGCCACCACGGGCTATGGCTACACCTTC
.	TRBJ2-1	many	TRBV7-2	CASSTISYNEQFF	TGTGCCAGCAGCACCATCTCCTACAATGAGCAGTTCTTC
TRBD1	TRBJ2-1	few	TRBV27	CASSSRGTGDGNEQFF	TGTGCCAGCAGTTCACGGGGGACAGGGGACGGCAATGAGCAGTTCTTC
TRBD2	TRBJ2-2	.	TRBV6-1	CASRVHTSGRAANTGELFF	TGTGCCAGCAGAGTGCACACTAGCGGGAGGGCCGCGAACACCGGGGAGCTGTTTTTT
TRBD1	TRBJ2-5	many	TRBV28	CASSRDRGMETQYF	TGTGCCAGCAGTCGAGACAGGGGAATGGAGACCCAGTACTTC
.	TRBJ2-5	many	TRBV30	CAWSEGPEEETQYF	TGTGCCTGGAGCGAGGGACCGGAAGAAGAGACCCAGTACTTC
TRBD1	TRBJ1-1	.	TRBV19	CASSTYGQGLVEAFF	TGTGCCAGTAGTACCTACGGACAGGGGCTTGTTGAAGCTTTCTTT
.	TRBJ2-7	few	TRBV4-2	CASSDGDASSYEQYF	TGTGCCAGCAGTGACGGTGACGCCTCGTCCTACGAGCAGTACTTC
.	TRBJ2-7	.	TRBV12-3/TRBV12-4	CASSLLVPGFEQYF	TGTGCCAGCAGTTTACTGGTACCGGGGTTCGAGCAGTACTTC
.	TRBJ2-7	many	TRBV3-1	CASSQAGGGLYEQYF	TGTGCCAGCAGCCAAGCGGGGGGCGGGTTGTACGAGCAGTACTTC
TRBD2	TRBJ2-1	once	TRBV20-1	CSAREPAGILDEQFF	TGCAGTGCTAGAGAACCAGCGGGAATATTAGATGAGCAGTTCTTC
TRBD1	TRBJ2-1	.	TRBV11-1	CASSAGQGGIFYNEQFF	TGTGCCAGCAGCGCGGGACAGGGGGGGATTTTTTACAATGAGCAGTTCTTC
.	TRBJ2-1	.	TRBV20-1	CSARDRGASSYNEQFF	TGCAGTGCTAGAGATCGGGGAGCCAGCTCCTACAATGAGCAGTTCTTC
.	TRBJ2-3	many	TRBV7-6	CASSFGGFGTDTQYF	TGTGCCAGCAGCTTCGGAGGTTTTGGGACAGATACGCAGTATTTT
.	TRBJ2-2	once	TRBV9	CASSVGPDANTGGLFF	TGTGCCAGCAGCGTAGGTCCCGACGCGAACACCGGGGGGCTGTTTTTT
TRBD2	TRBJ2-5	many	TRBV7-9	CASSLGGLEETQYF	TGTGCCAGCAGCTTAGGGGGACTAGAAGAGACCCAGTACTTC
.	TRBJ2-1	many	TRBV11-2	CASTNAVGNYNEQFF	TGTGCCAGCACCAACGCGGTAGGAAACTACAATGAGCAGTTCTTC
.	TRBJ2-7	.	TRBV6-1	CASSELSVSYEQYF	TGTGCCAGCAGTGAATTATCCGTCTCCTACGAGCAGTACTTC
TRBD2	TRBJ2-3	many	TRBV7-8	CASSYSGRSTDTQYF	TGTGCCAGCAGCTATAGCGGGAGGTCCACAGATACGCAGTATTTT
TRBD1	TRBJ1-1	.	TRBV30	CAWGPKGGEWRTEAFF	TGTGCCTGGGGACCCAAAGGGGGCGAATGGAGGACTGAAGCTTTCTTT
.	TRBJ1-2	many	TRBV28	CASRRRANYGYTF	TGTGCCAGCAGGCGGAGAGCTAACTATGGCTACACCTTC
TRBD2	TRBJ2-1	few	TRBV19	CASTDSAGGPNGEQFF	TGTGCCAGTACCGACTCAGCGGGAGGGCCGAATGGTGAGCAGTTCTTC
TRBD2	TRBJ2-5	many	TRBV28	CASSLMASGLITETQYF	TGTGCCAGCAGTTTAATGGCTAGCGGGCTAATCACGGAGACCCAGTACTTC
.	TRBJ2-7	.	TRBV29-1	CSVPWGGKPYEQYF	TGCAGCGTCCCGTGGGGTGGCAAGCCCTACGAGCAGTACTTC
.	TRBJ2-7	.	TRBV5-8	CASSLSRGADEQYF	TGTGCCAGCAGCCTTAGTAGGGGAGCTGACGAGCAGTACTTC
.	TRBJ1-2	many	TRBV7-8	CASSSRRSGYTF	TGTGCCAGCAGCTCCCGTCGCAGCGGCTACACCTTC
.	TRBJ1-5	many	TRBV12-3/TRBV12-4	CASSRNTVQPQHF	TGTGCCAGCAGTCGAAATACAGTCCAGCCCCAGCATTTT
.	TRBJ2-7	.	TRBV9	CASSRRVPDEQYF	TGTGCCAGCAGCCGCAGGGTCCCCGACGAGCAGTACTTC
.	TRBJ2-7	.	TRBV29-1	CSYAVNYEQYF	TGCTCTTATGCGGTGAACTACGAGCAGTACTTC
.	TRBJ2-5	many	TRBV3-1	CASSQDLGVQETQYF	TGTGCCAGCAGCCAAGATCTCGGGGTCCAAGAGACCCAGTACTTC
.	TRBJ1-5	many	TRBV20-1	CSARDGWGVSNQPQHF	TGCAGTGCTAGAGATGGCTGGGGAGTTAGCAATCAGCCCCAGCATTTT
TRBD1	TRBJ1-2	many	TRBV28	CASSGSRTGGTYGYTF	TGTGCCAGCAGTGGGTCTCGGACAGGCGGGACCTATGGCTACACCTTC
.	TRBJ1-1	many	TRBV30	CAWTIGVNTEAFF	TGTGCCTGGACCATAGGGGTGAACACTGAAGCTTTCTTT
.	TRBJ2-1	many	TRBV29-1	CSVEARVQFF	TGCAGCGTTGAGGCAAGGGTTCAGTTCTTC
.	TRBJ2-5	.	TRBV24-1	CAVGRDNQETQYF	TGTGCCGTTGGACGGGACAACCAAGAGACCCAGTACTTC
TRBD1	TRBJ1-5	many	TRBV2	CASSQDRNSNQPQHF	TGTGCCAGCTCGCAGGACAGGAATAGCAATCAGCCCCAGCATTTT